A single sample gave rise to the 7 T cell receptor beta chains below, sequenced in a study of graft-versus-host responses after intestinal transplantation. No antigen is known for these receptors. This table comes from immunoSEQ multiplex PCR, and its TCRdb copy is limited to in-frame clones, with some not included. This sample carries about 120,000 clones, 85% to 95% of them seen once, and the ten largest clones take more than 0.95%. Sequenced material: unstimulated CD8+ T cells sorted from spleen or lymph node cells, taken before transplant. The receptors were gathered from a human donor who was the organ donor for an intestinal transplant.

This clone occurred a few times. The chain uses TRBV6-1 and TRBJ2-7; D may be TRBD2 (7 bases). This CDR3 contains 16 residues. V lost 4 bases to trimming and J lost 5 bases, with 21 bases between them. CDR1 and CDR2 from the germline V gene are MNHNS and SASEGT. DNA for the CDR3: TGTGCCAGCAGTGCCAATATGGGGGGGGCTCGGGACGAGCAGTACTTC. Its protein product is CASSANMGGARDEQYF.

The rearrangement joins TRBV6-6 to TRBJ2-6; 8 bases are shared with TRBD1. Losses at the gene ends were 3 bases for V and 4 bases for J; bases not matched to a gene: 5. CDR1 and CDR2 (germline): MNHNY, SVGAGI (reference sequence). The CDR3 covers 16 residues. The CDR3, as DNA: TGTGCCAGCAGTTATTCCAGGGGGCGCGGGGCCAACGTCCTGACTTTC. Translated: CASSYSRGRGANVLTF.

The CDR3 sequence is CASSLRAGRSYEQYF. The CDR3 bases are TGTGCCAGCAGTTTAAGGGCAGGGAGAAGCTACGAGCAGTACTTC. The chain recombines TRBV27 with TRBJ2-7, with D possibly being TRBD1 or TRBD2 (5 bases each). Looked up from germline, CDR1 is MNHEY and CDR2 is SMNVEV (reference sequence). The V gene lost 2 bases and the J gene lost 3 bases, with 14 bases spanning the gap. The CDR3 sequence is 15 residues long.

The rearrangement joins TRBV7-6 to TRBJ1-1; the D gene is possibly TRBD1 (6 bases). V was pared by 2 bases and J by 5 bases, with 15 bases between. Germline values: CDR1 SGHVS, CDR2 FNYEAQ. CDR3 length: 15 residues. CDR3 DNA sequence: TGTGCCAGCAGCTTACATGGGGGGCGCCGGACTGAAGCTTTCTTT. Its protein product is CASSLHGGRRTEAFF.

This clone was counted between two and nine times. Other DNA sequences in this specimen translate into the identical CDR3. This sequence joins TRBV6-1 and TRBJ2-2; D remains ambiguous. Germline V CDR1 and CDR2: MNHNS, SASEGT. The CDR3 has 12 amino acids. The ends were cut back, 3 bases at V and 7 bases at J, with 6 bases in the middle. CDR3 nucleotide sequence: TGTGCCAGCAGTGAGCTGGGCGGGGAGCTGTTTTTT. The encoded protein is CASSELGGELFF.

This chain links TRBV19 with TRBJ1-1, with D unresolved. The CDR3 is made up of 11 amino acids. Between the trimmed V and J ends, which lost 5 bases and 8 bases, there was a span of 9 bases. Germline values: CDR1 LNHDA, CDR2 SQIVND (reference sequence). CDR3 sequence: CASSLMGEAFF. The CDR3 nucleotides read TGTGCCAGTAGTCTGATGGGGGAAGCTTTCTTT.

The V gene is TRBV7-9, the J gene TRBJ2-1; no definite D call. Trimming pared 0 bases from V and 0 bases from J, leaving 9 bases between. Germline CDR1 SEHNR, CDR2 FQNEAQ (reference sequence). The CDR3 covers 16 residues. CDR3: CASSLASGASYNEQFF. The CDR3 DNA sequence: TGTGCCAGCAGCTTAGCGTCAGGCGCCTCCTACAATGAGCAGTTCTTC.